The T cell receptor beta chain under discussion was sequenced for a study of PD-1 blockade in classical Hodgkin lymphoma (dated by TCRdb to about 2020). Regarding the complete study: Nivolumab dosing was 3 mg/kg intravenously every 2 weeks, continuing until either disease progression or unacceptable toxicity. The study used CyTOF and TCR beta sequencing to define a peripheral blood immune signature of response to PD-1 blockade in classical Hodgkin lymphoma.

The Qiagen DNeasy kit was used to extract genomic DNA from unsorted PBMCs and from the negatively selected CD4+ and CD8+ fractions. TCR beta CDR3 regions were amplified by immunoSEQ multiplex PCR using primers annealing to V and J segments. Amplification bias was minimized using a synthetic immune receptor repertoire, and residual bias was removed computationally after sequencing. The authors' analysis ran thus. Custom Python scripts were used to quantify repertoire diversity as the Shannon entropy index. The unsorted, CD4+ and CD8+ repertoires were each analyzed separately, with the exception of combined analyses, where CD4+ and CD8+ sequences were merged in silico. A clone was considered expanded if an increase in frequency of at least 2-fold after treatment relative to C1D1 was found, and a pseudocount of 0.5 was applied to clones undetected at baseline. Clones with 0 or 1 copy at C1D1 were classified as singleton clones, and clones with 2 or more copies were classified as non-singleton clones. By matching protein sequences in sorted samples from the same patient, clones expanded in unsorted samples were annotated as CD4+, CD8+ or unknown. Wilcoxon tests on paired samples were used to test changes in diversity from C1D1 to C4D1. Not all clones reach the TCRdb copy of this immuneACCESS table, which keeps in-frame sequences only. Checked studies attribute under half of the gap to unresolved V genes and leave the rest unexplained. That table furnishes V, J and clone size, whereas the DNA furnished D and trimming. The sample table shows about 41,000 clones, and around two thirds are seen once. The top ten hold under 3% of the sample.

The paper's findings and limits, for the study overall: Newly diagnosed patients were reported to have lower baseline TCR diversity than healthy donors, and relapsed/refractory patients were reported to have lower baseline TCR diversity still. Only a single clinical trial cohort was studied, and what caused the repertoire differences, possibly disease activity or prior therapy, remained undefined. Baseline diversity similar to that of newly diagnosed patients was observed in trial patients achieving complete response, whereas significantly lower diversity was observed in partial responders and progressors. CD4+ but not CD8+ TCR diversity rose significantly by C4D1 (p=0.0027 vs p=0.16), most apparent in complete responders (p=0.02). Patients starting nivolumab less than 1 year after ASCT had lower diversity and were excluded from later analyses to avoid confounding by immune reconstitution.

For CDR1 and CDR2, the germline V gene lists MGHRA and YSYEKL. V loses 4 bases of germline sequence and J loses 13 bases, and the interval between the two ends is 17 bases. Including cysteine and phenylalanine, the CDR3 has 14 amino acids. Only the CDR3 part of the read is kept: 42 bases, read in frame from the first base. Turning to this clone: Its antigen is still unknown. No qualities accompany the bases; no much larger clone lies one base away.

Taken with the paper, the label for time point translates to: cycle 4 day 1 (C4D1), after six to seven weeks of nivolumab. Every trial patient had relapsed following autologous stem cell transplantation, and prior brentuximab vedotin exposure was what differed among cohorts A, B and C. The trial cohort comprised 60 or so patients with relapsed/refractory classical Hodgkin lymphoma whose best overall responses were complete response, partial response or progressive disease. In the multi-cohort phase II CheckMate 205 trial, trial patients received single-agent nivolumab. An independent review committee assessed best overall response by applying the 2007 International Working Group response criteria. Trial PBMCs were collected immediately before nivolumab initiation (C1D1) and during therapy at cycle 2 day 1 and cycle 4 day 1. Peripheral blood was collected in 8 mL Vacutainer Cell Preparation Tubes, from which PBMCs were isolated by centrifugation and then cryopreserved.

The TCR was taken from a human donor with classical Hodgkin lymphoma. The source was peripheral blood mononuclear cells (PBMCs), collected before the fourth cycle of nivolumab. The V and J genes are TRBV4-1 and TRBJ1-6; the D gene is not confidently resolved. The CDR3: CASSLSAYLDPLHF. The DNA reads as follows: TGCGCCAGCAGCCTTTCCGCATACTTGGACCCCCTCCACTTT.